The rows below give T cell receptor beta chains drawn from one sample of a study of blood T cell repertoires in COVID-19. TCRdb keeps only in-frame clones here, not all; method: immunoSEQ multiplex PCR. In the table there are over 250,000 clones, more than 75% of which are singletons. What was sequenced was PBMCs or T cells enriched from blood (not recorded which). Every receptor here comes from a woman aged 18-35 years who had recovered from COVID-19. Each CDR3 is given with its conserved first and last residue. The order of the fields is D gene, J gene, V gene, clone size, CDR3 DNA, CDR3 protein. A D gene is named only where the DNA matches it firmly. For some rows the clone size is stated as once, few or many, or as a class when expanded; others skip it.

D gene: NA; J gene: TRBJ2-1; V gene: TRBV28; clone size: NA; CDR3 DNA: TGTGCCAGCAGTTTTTCGGAGGGCCGTTTGGATGAGCAGTTCTTC; CDR3 protein: CASSFSEGRLDEQFF
D gene: TRBD1; J gene: TRBJ2-3; V gene: TRBV19; clone size: NA; CDR3 DNA: TGTGCCAGTAGTTCCGGGACAGGGTTTACAGATACGCAGTATTTT; CDR3 protein: CASSSGTGFTDTQYF
D gene: TRBD2; J gene: TRBJ2-3; V gene: TRBV12-5; clone size: NA; CDR3 DNA: TGTGCTAGTGGTTTGGGAAAACAGGGGACTAGCGGGGACAAGGATACGCAGTATTTT; CDR3 protein: CASGLGKQGTSGDKDTQYF
D gene: TRBD2; J gene: TRBJ2-3; V gene: TRBV30; clone size: NA; CDR3 DNA: TGTGCCTGGAGCTCGGGGGGTAGCACAGATACGCAGTATTTT; CDR3 protein: CAWSSGGSTDTQYF
D gene: NA; J gene: TRBJ2-1; V gene: TRBV2; clone size: NA; CDR3 DNA: TGTGCCAGCAGTGATGTCGGGAGCAATGAGCAGTTCTTC; CDR3 protein: CASSDVGSNEQFF
D gene: TRBD1; J gene: TRBJ1-6; V gene: TRBV4-1; clone size: few; CDR3 DNA: TGCGCCAGCAGCCAATCCGACAGGGGTTTCAATTCACCCCTCCACTTT; CDR3 protein: CASSQSDRGFNSPLHF
D gene: TRBD1; J gene: TRBJ1-3; V gene: TRBV7-6; clone size: NA; CDR3 DNA: TGTGCCAGCAGCCCGACAGGGGGCGCGGGCACCATATATTTT; CDR3 protein: CASSPTGGAGTIYF
D gene: TRBD1; J gene: TRBJ1-2; V gene: TRBV16; clone size: NA; CDR3 DNA: TGTGCCAGCAGTCGGGACAGCCCTAATAACTATGGCTACACCTTC; CDR3 protein: CASSRDSPNNYGYTF
D gene: TRBD1; J gene: TRBJ2-7; V gene: TRBV23-1; clone size: NA; CDR3 DNA: TGCGCCAGCAGTCAAATCGAAGGCGGCCAGGGGGCCTACTACGAGCAGTACTTC; CDR3 protein: CASSQIEGGQGAYYEQYF
D gene: NA; J gene: TRBJ2-7; V gene: TRBV11-3; clone size: NA; CDR3 DNA: TGTGCCAGCAGCTTAGGTCCCGGAGAGTCAGGGGAGCAGTACTTC; CDR3 protein: CASSLGPGESGEQYF
D gene: NA; J gene: TRBJ2-5; V gene: TRBV3-1/TRBV3-2; clone size: NA; CDR3 DNA: TGTGCCAGCAGCCAAACCAGAATAGAGACCCAGTACTTC; CDR3 protein: CASSQTRIETQYF
D gene: NA; J gene: TRBJ2-7; V gene: TRBV15; clone size: NA; CDR3 DNA: TGTGCCACCAGCAGAGTACTGCAGGGGCCCTCCTACGAGCAGTACTTC; CDR3 protein: CATSRVLQGPSYEQYF
D gene: TRBD2; J gene: TRBJ2-1; V gene: TRBV11-2; clone size: NA; CDR3 DNA: TGTGCCAGCAGCTTACTACTAGCGGAGACCAATGAGCAGTTCTTC; CDR3 protein: CASSLLLAETNEQFF
D gene: NA; J gene: TRBJ1-1; V gene: TRBV7-3; clone size: few; CDR3 DNA: TGTGCCAGCAGCTTATTCAGGGACACTGAAGCTTTCTTT; CDR3 protein: CASSLFRDTEAFF
D gene: TRBD2; J gene: TRBJ2-3; V gene: TRBV2; clone size: NA; CDR3 DNA: TGTGCCAGCAGTGAACCGACTAGCGGGAGTTGGAATACGCAGTATTTT; CDR3 protein: CASSEPTSGSWNTQYF
D gene: TRBD2; J gene: TRBJ2-1; V gene: TRBV28; clone size: NA; CDR3 DNA: TGTGCCAGCAGTTTAGGAGTAGCGGGATCTCGGAATGAGCAGTTCTTC; CDR3 protein: CASSLGVAGSRNEQFF
D gene: NA; J gene: TRBJ1-1; V gene: TRBV29-1; clone size: NA; CDR3 DNA: TGCAGCGTTGGTAAAAGGACAGAACCTGAAGCTTTCTTT; CDR3 protein: CSVGKRTEPEAFF
D gene: NA; J gene: TRBJ1-6; V gene: TRBV19; clone size: NA; CDR3 DNA: TGTGCCAGTAGTATAAGGGAGATTTCACCCCTCCACTTT; CDR3 protein: CASSIREISPLHF
D gene: NA; J gene: TRBJ2-1; V gene: TRBV9; clone size: NA; CDR3 DNA: TGTGCCAGCAGCCCGGGAGTGGTCCCCTACAATGAGCAGTTCTTC; CDR3 protein: CASSPGVVPYNEQFF
D gene: NA; J gene: TRBJ1-1; V gene: TRBV9; clone size: NA; CDR3 DNA: TGTGCCAGCAGCGTAGAAGGGGCGAGGACTGAAGCTTTCTTT; CDR3 protein: CASSVEGARTEAFF
D gene: TRBD2; J gene: TRBJ2-6; V gene: TRBV10-3; clone size: NA; CDR3 DNA: TGTGCCATCAGGGGGGGGACTAGCGACTCTGGGGCCAACGTCCTGACTTTC; CDR3 protein: CAIRGGTSDSGANVLTF
D gene: NA; J gene: TRBJ2-7; V gene: TRBV19; clone size: NA; CDR3 DNA: TGTGCCAGTAGTATACGAGGAACGGATAGCTCCTACGAGCAGTACTTC; CDR3 protein: CASSIRGTDSSYEQYF
D gene: TRBD1; J gene: TRBJ2-1; V gene: TRBV28; clone size: NA; CDR3 DNA: TGTGCCAGCAGCCCTCGAGACAGGGGGAATGAGCAGTTCTTC; CDR3 protein: CASSPRDRGNEQFF
D gene: TRBD2; J gene: TRBJ2-1; V gene: TRBV7-2; clone size: NA; CDR3 DNA: TGTGCCAGCAGCCTCGGCGGGGGGGGTAGCGATGAGCAGTTCTTC; CDR3 protein: CASSLGGGGSDEQFF
D gene: NA; J gene: TRBJ2-1; V gene: TRBV30; clone size: NA; CDR3 DNA: TGTGCCTGGAGTATCAGGATAGAAGGGCAGTTCTTC; CDR3 protein: CAWSIRIEGQFF
D gene: TRBD2; J gene: TRBJ2-2; V gene: TRBV9; clone size: once; CDR3 DNA: TGTGCCAGCAGCCCGGGACTAGCAGGTTCCGGGGAGCTGTTTTTT; CDR3 protein: CASSPGLAGSGELFF
D gene: TRBD2; J gene: TRBJ2-2; V gene: TRBV6-8; clone size: NA; CDR3 DNA: TGTGCCAGCAGTTACTCGGAGCGGGGGGGCATTCTCCCCGGGGAGCTGTTTTTT; CDR3 protein: CASSYSERGGILPGELFF
D gene: NA; J gene: TRBJ1-6; V gene: TRBV28; clone size: NA; CDR3 DNA: TGTGCCAGCAGTTTATATCGGGTCTCCAATTCACCCCTCCACTTT; CDR3 protein: CASSLYRVSNSPLHF
D gene: NA; J gene: TRBJ1-1; V gene: TRBV7-3; clone size: NA; CDR3 DNA: TGTGCCAGCAGCTTAACGGTAGGGCAGGGTACTGAAGCTTTCTTT; CDR3 protein: CASSLTVGQGTEAFF
D gene: TRBD1; J gene: TRBJ1-2; V gene: TRBV6-1; clone size: NA; CDR3 DNA: TGTGCCAGCAGTGAGGCAGGGGGAAACACCTTC; CDR3 protein: CASSEAGGNTF
D gene: TRBD2; J gene: TRBJ2-7; V gene: TRBV6-5; clone size: NA; CDR3 DNA: TGTGCCAGCAGTTTAGCGGGAGGGGGGTCCTACGAGCAGTACTTC; CDR3 protein: CASSLAGGGSYEQYF
D gene: TRBD1; J gene: TRBJ2-7; V gene: TRBV28; clone size: NA; CDR3 DNA: TGTGCCAGCAGTTTATCAACAGGGGGCAAGAACGAGCAGTACTTC; CDR3 protein: CASSLSTGGKNEQYF
D gene: TRBD1; J gene: TRBJ1-2; V gene: TRBV28; clone size: NA; CDR3 DNA: TGTGCCAGCAGTTCATATAGTTTGGGGGACAGACCTAACTATGGCTACACCTTC; CDR3 protein: CASSSYSLGDRPNYGYTF
D gene: TRBD1; J gene: TRBJ2-6; V gene: TRBV6-1; clone size: NA; CDR3 DNA: TGTGCCAGCAGTGTTAACAGGGGCTCTGGGGCCAACGTCCTGACTTTC; CDR3 protein: CASSVNRGSGANVLTF
D gene: NA; J gene: TRBJ1-4; V gene: TRBV18; clone size: once; CDR3 DNA: TGTGCCAGCTCACCATCCACAGTAACTCTTAATGAAAAACTGTTTTTT; CDR3 protein: CASSPSTVTLNEKLFF
D gene: TRBD2; J gene: TRBJ2-1; V gene: TRBV18; clone size: NA; CDR3 DNA: TGTGCCAGCCGGGACCGACTAGCGGGGGACGAGCAGTTCTTC; CDR3 protein: CASRDRLAGDEQFF